A selection of T cell receptor beta chains follows, all from one sample in a study of beta chain features in type 1 diabetes. The assay was immunoSEQ multiplex PCR, and TCRdb's table has in-frame clones only and misses some. The table shows fewer than 400,000 clones, with 7% to 9% occurring only once. The sequenced sample consisted of central memory CD4+ T cells from blood. All receptors derive from a woman between 18 and 30 years old in good health. The CDR3 runs from the conserved cysteine through the conserved F or W. D genes are given only for firm matches. Where a row states a size, it is once, few, many or the class of an expanded clone; other rows omit it.

size: .
J: TRBJ1-2
V: TRBV7-8
D: TRBD1
DNA: TGTGCCAGCAGCCCCCGGACAGGGGGCGAGATAAGAGGCTACACCTTC
CDR3: CASSPRTGGEIRGYTF

size: few
J: TRBJ1-1
V: TRBV2
D: .
DNA: TGTGCCAGCAGTGAACACACTGAAGCTTTCTTT
CDR3: CASSEHTEAFF

size: .
J: TRBJ2-1
V: TRBV9
D: .
DNA: TGTGCCAGCAGCGCACAAAACTTCTACAATGAGCAGTTCTTC
CDR3: CASSAQNFYNEQFF

size: .
J: TRBJ1-1
V: TRBV19
D: .
DNA: TGTGCCAGTAGTGTCAAAAAAGGGGAAGCTTTCTTT
CDR3: CASSVKKGEAFF

size: .
J: TRBJ2-1
V: TRBV11-3
D: .
DNA: TGTGCCAGCAGCGTGCACGGAGTTGAGCAGTTCTTC
CDR3: CASSVHGVEQFF

size: .
J: TRBJ2-3
V: TRBV6-1
D: .
DNA: TGTGCCAGCAGTGTTGGGAGACGACGCACAGATACGCAGTATTTT
CDR3: CASSVGRRRTDTQYF

size: few
J: TRBJ1-1
V: TRBV14
D: .
DNA: TGTGCCAGCAGCCAGGGTGTTCGGGGCGGGGGCACTGAAGCTTTCTTT
CDR3: CASSQGVRGGGTEAFF

size: few
J: TRBJ1-1
V: TRBV14
D: .
DNA: TGTGCCAGCAGCCGGCAGCGGGCGAACACTGAAGCTTTCTTT
CDR3: CASSRQRANTEAFF

size: .
J: TRBJ2-1
V: TRBV6-5
D: TRBD2
DNA: TGTGCCAGCATTCCTCTAGCGGGAGCCAATGAGCAGTTCTTC
CDR3: CASIPLAGANEQFF

size: few
J: TRBJ2-7
V: TRBV18
D: .
DNA: TGTGCCAGCTCACCAAATTATTCGGGGAACGAGCAGTACTTC
CDR3: CASSPNYSGNEQYF

size: .
J: TRBJ2-1
V: TRBV7-3
D: .
DNA: TGTGCCAGCAGCTTAGGCGGGACCTACAATGAGCAGTTCTTC
CDR3: CASSLGGTYNEQFF

size: many
J: TRBJ2-1
V: TRBV11-3
D: .
DNA: TGTGCCAGCAGCTTAGGAGGGATGGGCGAGAGGCAGTTCTTC
CDR3: CASSLGGMGERQFF

size: .
J: TRBJ2-7
V: TRBV7-2
D: .
DNA: TGTGCCAGCAGTCCAGTCTCCTACGAGCAGTACTTC
CDR3: CASSPVSYEQYF

size: .
J: TRBJ2-7
V: TRBV11-2
D: TRBD2
DNA: TGTGCCAGCAGCTTAGCGGGAGGTAAAAACGAGCAGTACTTC
CDR3: CASSLAGGKNEQYF

size: .
J: TRBJ2-3
V: TRBV9
D: .
DNA: TGTGCCAGCAGCGTCACCCCTGGATTCACTAGCACAGATACGCAGTATTTT
CDR3: CASSVTPGFTSTDTQYF

size: .
J: TRBJ2-3
V: TRBV18
D: .
DNA: TGTGCCAGCTCACCTAAACAGGCGGAGGGCACAGATACGCAGTATTTT
CDR3: CASSPKQAEGTDTQYF

size: .
J: TRBJ2-3
V: TRBV11-2
D: TRBD2
DNA: TGTGCCAGCAGCTATCTGGTAGCGGGAGATACGCAGTATTTT
CDR3: CASSYLVAGDTQYF

size: few
J: TRBJ2-7
V: TRBV2
D: .
DNA: TGTGCCAGCAGTCCCACAGGGTCCGAGCAGTACTTC
CDR3: CASSPTGSEQYF

size: .
J: TRBJ1-3
V: TRBV6-5
D: TRBD1
DNA: TGTGCCAGCAGTTATGGGACAGGGACGGCTGGAAACACCATATATTTT
CDR3: CASSYGTGTAGNTIYF

size: few
J: TRBJ2-3
V: TRBV11-2
D: TRBD1
DNA: TGTGCCAGCAGCTTAGATCCTTGGGACAGGAGTACGCAGTATTTT
CDR3: CASSLDPWDRSTQYF

size: few
J: TRBJ1-2
V: TRBV5-1
D: .
DNA: TGCGCCAGCAGCTTTTCAAGATTCGATGGCTACACCTTC
CDR3: CASSFSRFDGYTF

size: few
J: TRBJ2-7
V: TRBV7-9
D: .
DNA: TGTGCCAGCAGCTTAGGTGCCAACCCGACCTACGAGCAGTACTTC
CDR3: CASSLGANPTYEQYF

size: few
J: TRBJ1-1
V: TRBV28
D: .
DNA: TGTGCCAGCAGTTTTAGGGTACGCACTGAAGCTTTCTTT
CDR3: CASSFRVRTEAFF

size: .
J: TRBJ2-7
V: TRBV21-1
D: .
DNA: TGTGCCAGCAGCAAAGACGAACGGACTAGAAACTCCTACGAGCAGTACTTC
CDR3: CASSKDERTRNSYEQYF

size: .
J: TRBJ2-2
V: TRBV7-9
D: .
DNA: TGTGCCAGCAGCACCCAAACGAACACCGGGGAGCTGTTTTTT
CDR3: CASSTQTNTGELFF

size: few
J: TRBJ1-5
V: TRBV29-1
D: .
DNA: TGCAGCGTTGAAGAAGCGCCGGGTCAGCCCCAGCATTTT
CDR3: CSVEEAPGQPQHF

size: .
J: TRBJ2-6
V: TRBV7-2
D: .
DNA: TGTGCCAGCAGCCAGACCCACTCTGGGGCCAACGTCCTGACTTTC
CDR3: CASSQTHSGANVLTF

size: few
J: TRBJ2-4
V: TRBV11-2
D: .
DNA: TGTGCCAGCAGCTTAGAGTCCAGTTTTGGCATTCAGTACTTC
CDR3: CASSLESSFGIQYF

size: many
J: TRBJ2-3
V: TRBV7-2
D: .
DNA: TGTGCCAGCAGCGGCCGGCTGTCAGGCACAGATACGCAGTATTTT
CDR3: CASSGRLSGTDTQYF

size: .
J: TRBJ1-1
V: TRBV11-2
D: .
DNA: TGTGCCAGCAGCTCATCGCCGGGAAATGAAGCTTTCTTT
CDR3: CASSSSPGNEAFF

size: .
J: TRBJ2-2
V: TRBV9
D: TRBD2
DNA: TGTGCCAGCAGCCCCCAGGTGGTAGCGGGTAACACCGGGGAGCTGTTTTTT
CDR3: CASSPQVVAGNTGELFF

size: .
J: TRBJ1-2
V: TRBV28
D: .
DNA: TGTGCCAGCAGTGGCGGGGGAAGGGATGGCTACACCTTC
CDR3: CASSGGGRDGYTF

size: .
J: TRBJ2-7
V: TRBV6-5
D: TRBD1
DNA: TGTGCCAGCAGTTCGCGGACAGGGGGCAACGAGCAGTACTTC
CDR3: CASSSRTGGNEQYF

size: few
J: TRBJ2-1
V: TRBV7-6
D: .
DNA: TGTGCCAGCAGCGACGACTTGACAGTGTCTAACAATGAGCAGTTCTTC
CDR3: CASSDDLTVSNNEQFF

size: .
J: TRBJ2-4
V: TRBV7-2
D: .
DNA: TGTGCCAGCAGCTCCGGACGTCTAGCCAAAAACATTCAGTACTTC
CDR3: CASSSGRLAKNIQYF

size: many
J: TRBJ2-5
V: TRBV7-2
D: .
DNA: TGTGCCAGCAGCATCTCGAGAGAGACCCAGTACTTC
CDR3: CASSISRETQYF

size: .
J: TRBJ2-5
V: TRBV10-3
D: .
DNA: TGTGCCATCAGTCCCGAATTGGCCCAAGAGACCCAGTACTTC
CDR3: CAISPELAQETQYF

size: few
J: TRBJ1-5
V: TRBV7-9
D: .
DNA: TGTGCCAGCAGCTTCGACGGTTCAAATCAGCCCCAGCATTTT
CDR3: CASSFDGSNQPQHF

size: .
J: TRBJ1-1
V: TRBV7-2
D: .
DNA: TGTGCCAGCAGCTTATCGAGGGGCTCGTTAGAAGCTTTCTTT
CDR3: CASSLSRGSLEAFF

size: .
J: TRBJ2-7
V: TRBV19
D: TRBD2
DNA: TGTGCCAGTAGGTCCCTGACTAGCGGAACTTACGAGCAGTACTTC
CDR3: CASRSLTSGTYEQYF

size: few
J: TRBJ2-7
V: TRBV6-1
D: .
DNA: TGTGCCAGCAGAGGGTGGAAGGACTACGAGCAGTACTTC
CDR3: CASRGWKDYEQYF

size: few
J: TRBJ2-5
V: TRBV28
D: .
DNA: TGTGCCAGCAGTTTAGCGGGAATCGGGGAGACCCAGTACTTC
CDR3: CASSLAGIGETQYF

size: .
J: TRBJ2-7
V: TRBV4-3
D: .
DNA: TGCGCCAGCAGCCAACTAGCGACAAGCTCCTACGAGCAGTACTTC
CDR3: CASSQLATSSYEQYF

size: few
J: TRBJ2-7
V: TRBV7-3
D: .
DNA: TGTGCCAGCAGCCTGCATCGGAGTCGGCACGAGCAGTACTTC
CDR3: CASSLHRSRHEQYF

size: .
J: TRBJ1-2
V: TRBV27
D: .
DNA: TGTGCCAGCAGTTTATACGGGGGTACTAGCTACACCTTC
CDR3: CASSLYGGTSYTF

size: .
J: TRBJ2-1
V: TRBV23-1
D: TRBD2
DNA: TGCGCCAGCAGTCAACCCGGGACTAGCGGGAGGGTTTCGAATGAGCAGTTCTTC
CDR3: CASSQPGTSGRVSNEQFF

size: few
J: TRBJ2-3
V: TRBV5-4
D: TRBD2
DNA: TGTGCCAGCAGCCCGAGGGGACTAGCGGGAGATGTAGATACGCAGTATTTT
CDR3: CASSPRGLAGDVDTQYF

size: many
J: TRBJ2-5
V: TRBV7-9
D: .
DNA: TGTGCCAGCACCTCGCAAGAGACCCAGTACTTC
CDR3: CASTSQETQYF

size: many
J: TRBJ2-4
V: TRBV2
D: .
DNA: TGTGCCAGCAGTACAGGGCCCCTAGCCAAAAACATTCAGTACTTC
CDR3: CASSTGPLAKNIQYF

size: many
J: TRBJ2-1
V: TRBV15
D: TRBD1
DNA: TGTGCCACCAGCAGACAGGCCGGGACAGAGTACAATGAGCAGTTCTTC
CDR3: CATSRQAGTEYNEQFF

size: few
J: TRBJ2-7
V: TRBV28
D: .
DNA: TGTGCCAGCAGTTTGATGTCATCGGGGTACGAGCAGTACTTC
CDR3: CASSLMSSGYEQYF

size: .
J: TRBJ2-3
V: TRBV7-2
D: .
DNA: TGTGCCAGCAGCTTAACCGTCGGACAGTATACGCAGTATTTT
CDR3: CASSLTVGQYTQYF

size: .
J: TRBJ2-7
V: TRBV6-5
D: TRBD2
DNA: TGTGCCAGCAGTCCTACTAGCGGGGGGGACTACGAGCAGTACTTC
CDR3: CASSPTSGGDYEQYF